This T cell receptor (beta chain) was documented in a study of T cell repertoires in cytomegalovirus infection. Across the study: HLA-B-restricted CMV epitopes that are well studied were used alongside recently identified HLA-C-restricted ones. Findings and caveats of the study: Clonotype analysis showed dominance of the ex vivo response by HLA-C-restricted CMV-specific TCR beta clonotypes. People with CMV and the relevant HLA were identified by cumulative public TCR beta family frequency.

This clonotype came up a few times. The antigen is undetermined. The germline gives CDR1 SGHVS, CDR2 FQNEAQ. V was pared by 1 base and J by 3 bases, with 21 bases between. The CDR3 totals 18 residues. From the reads, TCRdb called clonotypes with MiXCR, one entry per CDR3 protein. Of 640,000 or so distinct CDR3 sequences listed, around 35% are singletons. Material: cultured PBMCs, obtained from culture after CMV antigen stimulation. The receptor comes from a human donor in good health (CMV status not recorded). Some clones in this sample may be carry-over from other donors' samples. The chain is built from TRBV7-8 and TRBJ2-5; TRBD1 is a possible D gene (5 bases). The chain's CDR3 is CASSLVSVRQPLKETQYF. The DNA of the CDR3 is TGTGCCAGCAGCTTAGTTTCGGTACGACAGCCCCTGAAAGAGACCCAGTACTTC.